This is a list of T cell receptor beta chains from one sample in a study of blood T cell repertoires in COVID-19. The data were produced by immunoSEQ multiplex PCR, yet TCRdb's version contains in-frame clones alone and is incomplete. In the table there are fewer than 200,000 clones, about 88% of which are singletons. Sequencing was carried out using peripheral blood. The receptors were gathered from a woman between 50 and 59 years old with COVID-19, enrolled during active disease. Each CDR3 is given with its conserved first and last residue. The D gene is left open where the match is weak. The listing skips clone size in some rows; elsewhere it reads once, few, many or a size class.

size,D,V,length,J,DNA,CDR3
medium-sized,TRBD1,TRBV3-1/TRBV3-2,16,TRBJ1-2,TGTGCCAGCAGCCACCGGGACAGGGGATCTAACTATGGCTACACCTTC,CASSHRDRGSNYGYTF
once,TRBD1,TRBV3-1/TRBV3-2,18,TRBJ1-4,TGTGCCAGCAGCTCTTGGACGGCGGGACAGGGTGCTCTGGGGAAACTGTTTTTT,CASSSWTAGQGALGKLFF
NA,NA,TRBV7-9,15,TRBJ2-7,TGTGCCAGCAGCTTAGCGGATAGCCCGACCTACGAGCAGTACTTC,CASSLADSPTYEQYF
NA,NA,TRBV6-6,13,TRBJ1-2,TGTGCCAGCACCCACGTGGACGGCGGGGGCTACACCTTC,CASTHVDGGGYTF
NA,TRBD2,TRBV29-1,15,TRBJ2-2,TGCAGCGTTGCCGGACTAGCGGGGGATACCGGGGAGCTGTTTTTT,CSVAGLAGDTGELFF
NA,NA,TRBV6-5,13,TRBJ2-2,TGTGCCAGCAGTCCCCAGCGAGGCGGGGAGCTGTTTTTT,CASSPQRGGELFF
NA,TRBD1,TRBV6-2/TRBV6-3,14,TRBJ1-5,TGTGCCAGCAGTAACGACAGGGTTTACCAGCCCCAGCATTTT,CASSNDRVYQPQHF
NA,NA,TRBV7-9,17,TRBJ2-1,TGTGCCAGCAGCCCCCTAGGGCTAGCGAGGGGATACAATGAGCAGTTCTTC,CASSPLGLARGYNEQFF
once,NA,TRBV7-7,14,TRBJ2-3,TGTGCTAGCAGCTTAGCGAAGGGGGCAGATACGCAGTATTTT,CASSLAKGADTQYF
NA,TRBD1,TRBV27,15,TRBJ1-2,TGTGCCAGCAGTCCTCGACAGGGGGCAAGCTATGGCTACACCTTC,CASSPRQGASYGYTF
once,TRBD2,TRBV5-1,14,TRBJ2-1,TGCGCCAGCGAGAGCGGGGGGGCCGCCAATGAGCAGTTCTTC,CASESGGAANEQFF
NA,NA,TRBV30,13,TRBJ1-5,TGTGCCTGGAGCCCAGGGATAAATCAGCCCCAGCATTTT,CAWSPGINQPQHF
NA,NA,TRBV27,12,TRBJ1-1,TGTGCCAGTACCGGGGGGGACACTGAAGCTTTCTTT,CASTGGDTEAFF
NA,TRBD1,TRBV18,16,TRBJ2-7,TGTGCCAGCTCACCCTCCCCCGGGACAGAGATCTACGAGCAGTACTTC,CASSPSPGTEIYEQYF
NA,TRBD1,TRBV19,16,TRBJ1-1,TGTGCCAGTAGTACTTTTCCCGGGACAGGGGCCACTGAAGCTTTCTTT,CASSTFPGTGATEAFF
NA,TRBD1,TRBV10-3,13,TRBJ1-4,TGTGCCACCTCCGGGACAGGGGATGAAAAACTGTTTTTT,CATSGTGDEKLFF
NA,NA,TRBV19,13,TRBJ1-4,TGTGCCAGTTGCTACGACAGGTTTGGAAAACTGTTTTTT,CASCYDRFGKLFF
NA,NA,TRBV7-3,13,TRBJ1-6,TGTGCCAGCAGCCTGGCCCTTGGGCCACCCCTCCACTTT,CASSLALGPPLHF
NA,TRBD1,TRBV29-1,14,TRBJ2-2,TGCAGCGTCGACAGGGGATCGAACACCGGGGAGCTGTTTTTT,CSVDRGSNTGELFF
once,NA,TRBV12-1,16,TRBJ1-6,TGTGCCAGCAGCTTTGTAGCCCTGGGCTATAATTCACCCCTCCACTTT,CASSFVALGYNSPLHF
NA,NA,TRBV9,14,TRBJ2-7,TGTGCCAGCAGCGTAGGAGGGAAAGCTTACGAGCAGTACTTC,CASSVGGKAYEQYF
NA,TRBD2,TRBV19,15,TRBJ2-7,TGTGCCAGTACTCGGGCTAGCGGGGCCTCCTACGAGCAGTACTTC,CASTRASGASYEQYF
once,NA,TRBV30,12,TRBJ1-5,TGTGCCTGGAGTGGGGGGGGCAAGCCCCAGCATTTT,CAWSGGGKPQHF
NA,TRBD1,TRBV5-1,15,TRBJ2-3,TGCGCCAGCAGCCCCGGACAGGGGCGAGGAGATACGCAGTATTTT,CASSPGQGRGDTQYF
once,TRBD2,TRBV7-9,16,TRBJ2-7,TGTGCCAGCAGCCCCCATTACAGCGGGGGGGCTTACGAGCAGTACTTC,CASSPHYSGGAYEQYF
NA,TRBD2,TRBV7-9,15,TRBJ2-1,TGTGCCAGCAGCTTAGCGCCTAGCGGGGGAAATGAGCAGTTCTTC,CASSLAPSGGNEQFF
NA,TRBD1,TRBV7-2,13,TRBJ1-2,TGTGCCAGCAGCCAACAGGGGGGCTATGGCTACACCTTC,CASSQQGGYGYTF
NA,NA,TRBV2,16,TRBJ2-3,TGTGCCAGCAGTGTTCCCCCGACAACAGGCACAGATACGCAGTATTTT,CASSVPPTTGTDTQYF
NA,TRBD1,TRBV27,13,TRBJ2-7,TGTGCCAGCAGTTTGGACAGGACCTACGAGCAGTACTTC,CASSLDRTYEQYF
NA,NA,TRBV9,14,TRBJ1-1,TGTGCCAGCAGCGCGCCTCGGGGGGACACTGAAGCTTTCTTT,CASSAPRGDTEAFF
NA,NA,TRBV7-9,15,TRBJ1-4,TGTGCCAGCAGCTCCGGACGGACTTCTAATGAAAAACTGTTTTTT,CASSSGRTSNEKLFF
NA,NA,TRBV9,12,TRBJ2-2,TGTGCCAGCAGCCCGGGCACCGGGGAGCTGTTTTTT,CASSPGTGELFF
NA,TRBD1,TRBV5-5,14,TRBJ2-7,TGTGCCAGCAACTACATGGACAGGGCCTACGAGCAGTACTTC,CASNYMDRAYEQYF
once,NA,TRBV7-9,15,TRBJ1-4,TGTGCCAGCAGCCCAGGCGCGTTGGCTAATGAAAAACTGTTTTTT,CASSPGALANEKLFF
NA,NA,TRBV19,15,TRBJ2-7,TGTGCCAGTAGTATAGCGGCGGAAAGCTCCTACGAGCAGTACTTC,CASSIAAESSYEQYF
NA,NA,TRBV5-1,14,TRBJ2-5,TGCGCCAGCAGCTTGGACAGGGAGGGGGAGACCCAGTACTTC,CASSLDREGETQYF